The 7 T cell receptor beta chains given below trace back to one sample, sequenced in a study of shared clonotypes between healthy human individuals. Positive CCR7 selection of CD45RO-negative cells yielded the naive CD8 cells, and terminally differentiated effector memory CD45RA+ cells were excluded. Here immunoSEQ multiplex PCR was the method, and the copy in TCRdb shows in-frame clones only, minus some. Among some 2 million clones listed, about 95% were seen once. Source material: naive CD8+ T cells sorted from blood. These receptors all come from a young man in good health.

Notes on this clone: Other DNA sequences in this specimen translate into the identical CDR3. CDR3 sequence (DNA): TGTGCCAGCAGCTTATCGAGCACAGATACGCAGTATTTT. Translating it yields CASSLSSTDTQYF. The chain couples TRBV7-9 to TRBJ2-3; D uncertain. This CDR3 spans 13 amino acids. Germline V gives CDR1 SEHNR, CDR2 FQNEAQ (reference sequence). V lost 2 bases, J lost 0 bases, and 3 bases lay in between.

This rearrangement joins TRBV6-1 to TRBJ2-7; weak D call: TRBD1 (5 bases). Trimming took 2 bases from V and 0 from J, leaving 14 bases between them. The CDR3 is 16 residues long. Per the germline V gene, CDR1 is MNHNS and CDR2 is SASEGT. The CDR3 nucleotides read TGTGCCAGCAGTGAAAGTAGGGCAGGGTCCTCCTACGAGCAGTACTTC. Encoded protein: CASSESRAGSSYEQYF.

The chain couples TRBV4-3 to TRBJ1-1; 7 nucleotides match TRBD1. V shed 0 bases, J shed 1 base, and the junction held 8 bases outside the gene matches. CDR3 length equals 17 residues. Per the germline V gene, CDR1 is LGHNA and CDR2 is YSLEER. The CDR3 sequence: CASSQDRDSWGNTEAFF. The CDR3, as DNA: TGCGCCAGCAGCCAAGATAGGGACAGTTGGGGGAACACTGAAGCTTTCTTT.

This clone has a single count. This rearrangement joins TRBV10-1 to TRBJ1-5, with 8 bases aligning to TRBD1. With 4 bases clipped from V and 5 bases from J, the junction kept 10 bases outside the gene matches. This CDR3 spans 16 amino acids. Per germline, CDR1 WNHNN and CDR2 SYGVQD (reference sequence). The CDR3 here is CASSASDRGMDQPQHF. The CDR3, as DNA: TGCGCCAGCAGTGCTTCCGACAGGGGAATGGATCAGCCCCAGCATTTT.

The chain employs TRBV9 and TRBJ1-2; possibly TRBD1 for D (6 bases). This CDR3 has 12 residues. Germline V gene sequence: CDR1 SGDLS, CDR2 YYNGEE. Trimming removed 4 bases at V and 10 bases at J, with 14 bases between. CDR3 protein: CASSSFGGDYTF. CDR3 nucleotides: TGTGCCAGCAGCTCGTTTGGGGGCGACTACACCTTC.

This CDR3 reads CASSPERGQWMNTEAFF. In DNA, the CDR3 is TGTGCCAGCAGCCCAGAAAGGGGACAGTGGATGAACACTGAAGCTTTCTTT. The chain is built from TRBV7-9 and TRBJ1-1, with TRBD1 matching 7 bases. Germline CDR1 and CDR2: SEHNR and FQNEAQ (reference sequence). The length of the CDR3 is 17 residues. J gave up 0 bases and V 5 bases, and 12 bases lay outside the gene matches. Drawing the rest from reference TRBV7-9 and TRBJ1-1, the complete variable domain is DTGVSQNPRHKITKRGQNVTFRCDPISEHNRLYWYRQTLGQGPEFLTYFQNEAQLEKSRLLSDRFSAERPKGSFSTLEIQRTEQGDSAMYLCASSPERGQWMNTEAFFGQGTRLTVV.

This rearrangement joins TRBV4-1 to TRBJ2-1; D is undetermined. Trimming removed 0 bases at V and 0 bases at J, with 21 bases between. This CDR3 region has 20 residues. Germline values: CDR1 MGHRA, CDR2 YSYEKL. CDR3 coding DNA: TGCGCCAGCAGCCAAGAACCTAAAGAATGGACCGTTACCTCCTACAATGAGCAGTTCTTC. Protein: CASSQEPKEWTVTSYNEQFF.